This T cell receptor (beta chain) was documented in a study of a mutant IDH1 vaccine in newly diagnosed glioma. Across the study: The sex distribution of treated patients was roughly 62% male and about 38% female, with a mean age of roughly 40 years. Patients were pretreated with radiotherapy, temozolomide, or both, mostly both.

Here immunoSEQ multiplex PCR was the method, and the copy in TCRdb shows in-frame clones only, minus some. The sample lists roughly 70,000 clones, around four fifths occurring once. Time point defined: baseline, week 1 (first vaccination visit). Treatment meaning: pre-vaccination baseline after standard-of-care therapy. In every donor, the tumor was a new WHO grade 3 or 4 IDH1-mutant, ATRX-lost astrocytoma. Germline V CDR1 and CDR2: LGHNA, YSLEER. The V and J ends lost 1 base and 12 bases, in that order; junction bases with no gene match: 3. The CDR3 is 14 amino acids. The V and J genes are TRBV4-3 and TRBJ2-1; the match to TRBD2 covers 13 bases. This clonotype was obtained from a young woman with glioma. Some clones in this sample may be carry-over from other donors' samples. Sequenced here: peripheral blood mononuclear cells (PBMCs), sampled from a glioma patient treated with radiotherapy, temozolomide or both. The CDR3 loop is CASSQAGLAGLQFF. The CDR3 region has the DNA TGCGCCAGCAGCCAAGCGGGACTAGCGGGGTTGCAGTTCTTC.